The TCR beta chain described here comes from a study of blood T cells in healthy people across ages. Findings and caveats of the study: It was the long-lived donors that had more naive CD4+ cells and higher diversity than aged donors.

The authors isolated at least 6.5 million PBMCs per sample. This clonotype was detected many times. Its cognate antigen is unknown. PCR was performed a second time for about 7 to 12 cycles using a sample-barcoded 5' primer and a J-beta primer mix. In TCRdb, the 5' RACE reads were re-called with MiXCR into one record per CDR3 protein. The data hold about 940,000 distinct CDR3 sequences, with 40% to 60% observed a single time. Trimming stripped 0 bases from V and 2 bases from J, with 14 bases between. The CDR3 length is 15 residues. CDR1 and CDR2 from the germline V gene are DFQATT and SNEGSKA (reference sequence).

The rearrangement joins TRBV20-1 to TRBJ2-7; D possibly corresponds to TRBD2 (5 bases). The TCR was taken from a young man in good health. Specimen: blood. The CDR3 coding sequence is TGCAGTGCTAGAGATCGGGTTAGCGCAACCTACGAGCAGTACTTC. This codes for CSARDRVSATYEQYF.